A single sample is the source of the 9 T cell receptor beta chains below, sequenced in a study of shared clonotypes between healthy human individuals. Method: immunoSEQ multiplex PCR; TCRdb's copy keeps in-frame clones and lacks some. The sample contains approximately 1,000,000 clones, around 77% of which appear only once. The sequenced sample was memory CD4+ T cells from PBMCs. As for subset: CD45RA-negative fraction. The origin of the receptors is a man between 18 and 29 years old in good health. Some clones in this sample may be carry-over from other donors' samples.

This clone showed up just once. V gene TRBV28 combines with J gene TRBJ1-5, with D possibly matching TRBD1 (6 bases). Looked up from germline, CDR1 is MDHEN and CDR2 is SYDVKM. The V end was cut by 4 bases, the J end by 6 bases, with 13 bases between. There are 14 residues in the CDR3. DNA of the CDR3: TGTGCCAGCAGTTCCCTAGGGGGTAGTCAGCCCCAGCATTTT. It specifies CASSSLGGSQPQHF.

The CDR3 spells CASSSMGTFYEQYF. Written as DNA, the CDR3 is TGTGCCAGCTCAAGTATGGGCACCTTCTACGAGCAGTACTTC. The V and J genes are TRBV18 and TRBJ2-7, with D hard to call. The germline V gene encodes CDR1 KGHSH and CDR2 LQKENI. Trimming pared 5 bases from V and 3 bases from J, leaving 14 bases between. The CDR3 spans 14 residues.

The rearrangement uses TRBV7-2 and TRBJ1-2; weak D call: TRBD1 (5 bases). CDR3 size: 13 residues. Trimming shortened V by 7 bases and J by 4 bases, and 13 bases separated the two germline ends. The V gene's germline CDR1 is SGHTA and CDR2 FQGNSA. CDR3 sequence (DNA): TGTGCCAGCACGGGACCGGGAGGCTATGGCTACACCTTC. Its protein product is CASTGPGGYGYTF.

The chain recombines TRBV5-6 with TRBJ1-2; 7 positions agree with TRBD1. After removal of 0 bases from V and 8 bases from J, the junction contained 7 bases not matched to a gene. CDR1 and CDR2 (germline): SGHDT, YYEEEE. There are 14 residues in the CDR3. CDR3 protein: CASSLDRGIGGYTF. In nucleotides, the CDR3 is TGTGCCAGCAGCTTGGACAGGGGAATTGGGGGCTACACCTTC.

The chain joins TRBV6-6 to TRBJ1-2, with TRBD1 matching over 7 bases. Germline lookup yields CDR1 MNHNY and CDR2 SVGAGI (reference sequence). With 6 bases clipped from V and 4 bases from J, the junction kept 8 bases outside the gene matches. The CDR3 sequence is 14 residues long. The CDR3, as DNA: TGTGCCAGCAGGGACGGGACAGCAGGCTATGGCTACACCTTC. Translating gives CASRDGTAGYGYTF.

V usage is TRBV5-6 and J usage is TRBJ2-3; maybe TRBD1 (5 bases). CDR1 is SGHDT, CDR2 YYEEEE, per germline. V gave up 0 bases and J gave up 7 bases, with 15 bases separating them. The CDR3 runs to 15 residues. Here the CDR3 reads CASSLADQKGNTQYF. The CDR3, as DNA: TGTGCCAGCAGCTTGGCGGACCAGAAGGGGAATACGCAGTATTTT.

The chain has TRBV4-1 and TRBJ1-2; a weak D match, TRBD1 (5 bases). CDR1 is MGHRA and CDR2 is YSYEKL in the germline V gene. The CDR3 is made up of 16 amino acids. Trimming took 0 bases from V and 5 from J, leaving 16 bases between them. The DNA for the CDR3 is TGCGCCAGCAGCCAAGAAGGGTCGGGGGGGTATTATGGCTACACCTTC. It translates to CASSQEGSGGYYGYTF.

The CDR3 reads CASSLGPLSDGYTF. The CDR3 DNA reads TGTGCCAGCAGCTTGGGACCTCTGTCGGATGGCTACACCTTC. The rearrangement joins TRBV11-1 to TRBJ1-2, with D perhaps matching TRBD1 (5 bases). The V gene lost 3 bases and the J gene lost 6 bases, with 14 bases spanning the gap. The CDR3 has 14 residues. Germline V lookup: CDR1 SGHAT, CDR2 FQDESV (reference sequence).

The chain recombines TRBV5-1 with TRBJ1-1; 10 nucleotides line up with TRBD1. The V segment lost 3 bases and the J segment 4 bases; nucleotides outside the gene matches: 3. The CDR3 is made up of 14 amino acids. In germline, CDR1 is SGHRS, CDR2 YFSETQ. CDR3 sequence: CASSWTGGRTEAFF. CDR3 nucleotides: TGCGCCAGCAGCTGGACAGGGGGACGCACTGAAGCTTTCTTT.